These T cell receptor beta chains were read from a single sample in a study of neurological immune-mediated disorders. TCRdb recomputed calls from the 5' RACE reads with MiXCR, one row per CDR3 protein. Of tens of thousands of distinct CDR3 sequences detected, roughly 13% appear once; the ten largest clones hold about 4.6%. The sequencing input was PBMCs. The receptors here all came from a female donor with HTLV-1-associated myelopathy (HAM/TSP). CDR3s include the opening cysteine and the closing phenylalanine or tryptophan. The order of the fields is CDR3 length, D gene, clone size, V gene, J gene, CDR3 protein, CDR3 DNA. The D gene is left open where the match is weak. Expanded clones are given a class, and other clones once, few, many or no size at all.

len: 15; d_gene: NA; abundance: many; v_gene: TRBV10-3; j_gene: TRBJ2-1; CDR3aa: CAISDQGRGQVEQFF; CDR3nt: TGTGCCATCAGTGACCAAGGGAGGGGGCAAGTTGAGCAGTTCTTC
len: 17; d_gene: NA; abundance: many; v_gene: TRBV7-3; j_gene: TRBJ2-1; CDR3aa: CASSERPTGLSSNEQFF; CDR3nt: TGTGCCAGCAGCGAACGGCCTACAGGGCTCTCTTCCAATGAGCAGTTCTTC
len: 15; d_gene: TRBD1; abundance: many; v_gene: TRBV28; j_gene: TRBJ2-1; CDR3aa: CASRDWTGGKNEQFF; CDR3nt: TGTGCCAGCAGGGACTGGACAGGGGGGAAAAATGAGCAGTTCTTC
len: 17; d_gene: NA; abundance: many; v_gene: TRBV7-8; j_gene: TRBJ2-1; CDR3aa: CASSLEGTPREVDEQFF; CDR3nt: TGTGCCAGCAGCTTAGAAGGAACTCCCAGGGAGGTCGATGAGCAGTTCTTC
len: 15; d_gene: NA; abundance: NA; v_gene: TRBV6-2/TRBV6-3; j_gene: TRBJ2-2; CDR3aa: CASRRDGGGTGELFF; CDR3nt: TGTGCCAGCAGACGTGATGGGGGTGGAACCGGGGAGCTGTTTTTT
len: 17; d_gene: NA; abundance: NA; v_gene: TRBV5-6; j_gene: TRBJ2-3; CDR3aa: CASSSVGGREMTDTQYF; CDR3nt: TGTGCCAGCAGCTCCGTCGGGGGCAGGGAAATGACAGATACGCAGTATTTT
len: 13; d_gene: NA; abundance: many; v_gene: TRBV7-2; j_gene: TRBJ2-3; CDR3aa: CASSLSIGDTQYF; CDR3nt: TGTGCCAGCAGCTTATCTATAGGAGATACGCAGTATTTT
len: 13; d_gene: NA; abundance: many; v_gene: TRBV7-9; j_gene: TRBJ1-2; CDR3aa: CASNTLTDYGYTF; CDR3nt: TGTGCCAGCAACACCTTGACAGACTATGGCTACACCTTC
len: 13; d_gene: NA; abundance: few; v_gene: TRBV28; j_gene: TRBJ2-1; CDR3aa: CASSSTGYNEQFF; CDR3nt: TGTGCCAGCTCATCCACGGGCTACAATGAGCAGTTCTTC
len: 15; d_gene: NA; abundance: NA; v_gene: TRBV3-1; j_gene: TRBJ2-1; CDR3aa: CASSQDAVPNNEQFF; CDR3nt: TGTGCCAGCAGCCAAGATGCAGTTCCGAACAATGAGCAGTTCTTC
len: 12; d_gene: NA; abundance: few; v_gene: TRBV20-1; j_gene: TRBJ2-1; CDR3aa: CSARAGGDEQFF; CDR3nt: TGCAGTGCTAGAGCCGGGGGCGATGAGCAGTTCTTC
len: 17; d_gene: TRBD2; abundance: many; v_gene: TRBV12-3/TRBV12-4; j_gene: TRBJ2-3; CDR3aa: CASSLGASGSSTDTQYF; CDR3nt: TGTGCCAGCAGTTTAGGGGCTAGCGGATCTAGCACAGATACGCAGTATTTT
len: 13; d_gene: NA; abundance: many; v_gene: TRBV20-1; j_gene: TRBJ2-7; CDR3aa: CSAARAEAYEQYF; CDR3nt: TGCAGTGCTGCCAGGGCGGAGGCCTACGAGCAGTACTTC
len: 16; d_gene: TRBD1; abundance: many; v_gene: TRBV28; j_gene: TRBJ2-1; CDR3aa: CASIRPGGSENNEQFF; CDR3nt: TGTGCCAGCATTCGCCCAGGGGGCTCCGAGAACAATGAGCAGTTCTTC
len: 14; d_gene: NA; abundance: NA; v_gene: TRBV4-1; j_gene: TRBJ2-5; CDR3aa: CASSQDEGMKTQYF; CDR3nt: TGCGCCAGCAGCCAAGATGAAGGGATGAAGACCCAGTACTTC
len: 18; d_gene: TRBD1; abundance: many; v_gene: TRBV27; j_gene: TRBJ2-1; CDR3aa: CASSKSPLPGQAYNEQFF; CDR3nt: TGTGCCAGCAGTAAATCTCCTTTACCGGGACAGGCTTACAATGAGCAGTTCTTC
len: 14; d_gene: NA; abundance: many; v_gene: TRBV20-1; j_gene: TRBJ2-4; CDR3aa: CSARGGIAKNIQYF; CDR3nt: TGCAGTGCTAGGGGGGGAATAGCCAAAAACATTCAGTACTTC
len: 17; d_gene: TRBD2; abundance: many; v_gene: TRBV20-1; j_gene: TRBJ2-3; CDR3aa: CSARLFSGGAGADTQYF; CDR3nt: TGCAGTGCTAGACTTTTCAGCGGGGGGGCCGGTGCAGATACGCAGTATTTT
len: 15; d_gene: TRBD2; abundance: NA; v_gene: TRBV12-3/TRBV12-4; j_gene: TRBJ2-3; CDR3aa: CASSRNGGALDTQYF; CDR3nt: TGTGCCAGCAGCCGCAACGGGGGGGCTTTAGATACGCAGTATTTT
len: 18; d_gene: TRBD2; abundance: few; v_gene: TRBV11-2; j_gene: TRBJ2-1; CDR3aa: CASSLVVSGGAGLDEQFF; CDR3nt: TGTGCCAGCAGCTTAGTTGTTAGCGGGGGGGCCGGATTGGATGAGCAGTTCTTC
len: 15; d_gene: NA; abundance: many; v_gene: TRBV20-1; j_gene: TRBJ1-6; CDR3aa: CSARGQGSYNSPLHF; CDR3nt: TGCAGTGCTAGGGGGCAGGGCTCCTATAATTCACCCCTCCACTTT
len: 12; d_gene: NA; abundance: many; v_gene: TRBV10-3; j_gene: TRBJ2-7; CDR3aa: CAISGVLYEQYF; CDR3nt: TGTGCCATCAGTGGGGTTCTCTACGAGCAGTACTTC
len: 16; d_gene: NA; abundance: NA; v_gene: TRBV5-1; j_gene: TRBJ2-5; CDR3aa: CASSRGVAGGQETQYF; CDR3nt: TGCGCCAGCAGCCGGGGGGTGGCAGGGGGCCAAGAGACCCAGTACTTC
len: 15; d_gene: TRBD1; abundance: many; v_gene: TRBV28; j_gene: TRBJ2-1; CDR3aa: CASSSWDRGYNEQFF; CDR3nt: TGTGCCAGCAGTTCCTGGGACAGGGGTTACAATGAGCAGTTCTTC
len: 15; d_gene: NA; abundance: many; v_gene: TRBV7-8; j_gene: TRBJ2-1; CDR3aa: CASSEQVSSYNEQFF; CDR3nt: TGTGCCAGCAGCGAACAGGTTAGCTCCTACAATGAGCAGTTCTTC
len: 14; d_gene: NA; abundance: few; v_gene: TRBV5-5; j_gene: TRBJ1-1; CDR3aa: CASSLGRTDTEAFF; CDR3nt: TGTGCCAGCAGCTTGGGTAGGACAGACACTGAAGCTTTCTTT
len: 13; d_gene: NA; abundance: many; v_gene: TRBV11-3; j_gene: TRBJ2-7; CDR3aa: CASSPSWSYEQYF; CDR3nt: TGTGCCAGCAGCCCGTCGTGGAGCTACGAGCAGTACTTC